This paragraph covers one T cell receptor (beta chain) sequence. This sample was included in a study of blood T cell repertoires in COVID-19. Across the study: From the United States, Italy and Spain came samples of acute and convalescent COVID-19. T cells, B-cell-depleted T cells, or PBMCs supplied cDNA or gDNA.

The CDR3 is 15 amino acids. V lost 2 bases to trimming and J lost 9 bases; unmatched junction nucleotides: 10. Germline-derived CDR1 and CDR2 are SGHAT and FQNNGV. In the authors' workflow: Amplification with reference gene primers provided the estimates of nucleated cell counts. Libraries were prepared by immunoSEQ multiplex PCR; TCRdb keeps only in-frame clonotypes and omits some of them. V, J and clone size were drawn from that table, and D and trimming were deduced from the DNA. The repertoire holds about 140,000 clones, 84% seen once, with about 8.1% in the top ten. Seattle's cohort entered during active infection and was followed longitudinally.

This chain joins TRBV11-2 and TRBJ1-5; 7 bases map to TRBD1. The specimen sequenced was peripheral blood. This receptor was obtained from a man aged 25 to 40 with COVID-19, enrolled during active disease. CDR3 protein: CASSLNVRGGLPQHF. CDR3 DNA: TGTGCCAGCAGCTTAAATGTTCGAGGGGGCCTGCCCCAGCATTTT.